A single sample is the source of the 20 T cell receptor beta chains below, sequenced in a study of T cells in Graves' hyperthyroidism and ophthalmopathy. Amplification of TCR beta CDR3 regions was performed using RNA transcripts as template. First-round RT-PCR targeting the TCR CDR3 was performed with the HTBI primer set. One entry per CDR3 protein, called by TCRdb with MiXCR from the multiplex PCR reads. The sample includes a few hundred thousand distinct CDR3 sequences, less than 20% seen only once; the top ten take around 7.3%. Sample: blood. The receptors stem from a woman aged 18-29 years with Graves' hyperthyroidism.

This clonotype has a count of ten or more. This CDR3 reads CASSPRGLDMDEQFF. In DNA form, the CDR3 reads TGTGCCAGCTCCCCAAGGGGACTCGACATGGATGAGCAGTTCTTC. The rearrangement links TRBV18 to TRBJ2-1, with a possible D match to TRBD2 (6 bases). CDR1 KGHSH and CDR2 LQKENI come from the germline V gene. V lost 6 bases and J lost 8, with 20 bases in between. The CDR3 length is 15 residues.

This clonotype was recorded many times. The rearrangement links TRBV20-1 to TRBJ2-3, with D possibly being TRBD2 (6 bases). The CDR3 totals 14 residues. The V and J ends lost 4 bases and 1 base respectively, with 12 bases between them. Per the germline V gene, CDR1 is DFQATT and CDR2 is SNEGSKA (reference sequence). The chain's CDR3 is CSATLPGGTDTQYF. CDR3 in DNA: TGCAGTGCTACTCTTCCGGGGGGCACAGATACGCAGTATTTT.

This clonotype has at least ten counts. The chain recombines TRBV2 with TRBJ1-5, with TRBD1 as a possible D gene (6 bases). Trimming shortened V by 6 bases and J by 0 bases, and 12 bases separated the two germline ends. This CDR3 comprises 15 residues. Germline V gives CDR1 SNHLY, CDR2 FYNNEI. Written as DNA, the CDR3 is TGTGCCAGCAGCTCACAGGGAAATAGCAATCAGCCCCAGCATTTT. It yields the protein CASSSQGNSNQPQHF.

The rearrangement uses TRBV10-3 and TRBJ2-3; no firm D call. The V gene lost 8 bases and the J gene lost 1 base, with 16 bases spanning the gap. CDR1 is ENHRY and CDR2 is SYGVKD in the germline V gene. The CDR3 has 15 residues. This CDR3 reads CAISTARSGTDTQYF. The DNA of the CDR3 is TGTGCCATCTCGACTGCGCGGTCTGGCACAGATACGCAGTATTTT.

This chain uses TRBV19 with TRBJ1-5; no firm D call. This CDR3 region has 16 residues. Germline values: CDR1 LNHDA, CDR2 SQIVND (reference sequence). V lost 1 base and J 0 bases, leaving 10 bases between the germline ends. CDR3 in DNA: TGTGCCAGTAGTATAGGTAAGGGATCTAGCAATCAGCCCCAGCATTTT. Translated, it gives CASSIGKGSSNQPQHF.

In its sample, this clonotype was seen many times. The gene calls are TRBV20-1 and TRBJ2-7; 7 nucleotides line up with TRBD2. CDR1 DFQATT and CDR2 SNEGSKA come from the germline V gene (reference sequence). This CDR3 comprises 13 residues. With V trimmed by 3 bases and J by 6 bases, 8 bases remained unmatched. CDR3 coding DNA: TGCAGTGCTAGCGCAAAAGCGGGGAGCGAGCAGTACTTC. Its translation: CSASAKAGSEQYF.

This chain links TRBV24-1 with TRBJ2-1, with D maybe TRBD2 (5 bases). Germline lookup yields CDR1 KGHDR and CDR2 SFDVKD. Trimming removed 4 bases from V and 0 bases from J, with 12 bases in between. The CDR3 is 16 residues long. CDR3 residues: CATSDRTERSYNEQFF. CDR3 DNA sequence: TGTGCCACCAGTGACCGGACTGAACGCTCCTACAATGAGCAGTTCTTC.

This clonotype has at least ten counts. This chain uses TRBV7-6 with TRBJ2-7, with TRBD1 identical over 8 bases. The CDR3 is 15 residues long. The V and J ends lost 5 bases and 2 bases, in that order; junction bases with no gene match: 8. CDR1 SGHVS and CDR2 FNYEAQ come from the germline V gene. CDR3 sequence: CASSPGTGATYEQYF. The CDR3 DNA follows: TGTGCCAGCAGCCCCGGGACAGGAGCCACCTACGAGCAGTACTTC.

The V call is TRBV12-3 or TRBV12-4, the J call TRBJ1-1; D call uncertain. This CDR3 is built from 14 residues. V lost 2 bases and J lost 4, with 11 bases in between. This CDR3 is CASSLSNAGTEAFF. The CDR3 DNA reads as TGTGCCAGCAGTTTATCTAATGCCGGCACTGAAGCTTTCTTT.

This clonotype showed up just a few times. The chain carries TRBV2 and TRBJ1-4; D perhaps matches TRBD1 (5 bases). Trimming shortened V by 5 bases and J by 5 bases, and 12 bases separated the two germline ends. The CDR3 extends over 14 amino acids. From germline, CDR1 is SNHLY and CDR2 FYNNEI. The CDR3 region is CASSRGRRNEKLFF. The DNA of the CDR3 is TGTGCCAGCAGTAGGGGCCGACGGAATGAAAAACTGTTTTTT.

This clonotype was detected many times. The chain recombines TRBV7-2 with TRBJ2-5; 8 nucleotides agree with TRBD2. The germline V gene has CDR1 SGHTA and CDR2 FQGNSA. The CDR3 is made up of 15 amino acids. The V and J ends lost 5 bases and 1 base, in that order; junction bases with no gene match: 6. The CDR3 DNA reads as TGTGCCAGCAGCCTACGGGGGGGACTCCAAGAGACCCAGTACTTC. Its translation: CASSLRGGLQETQYF.

With regard to this clonotype: A much larger clone sits a single nucleotide away, making a read error possible. The chain is built from TRBV28 and TRBJ2-1; unclear D gene. V was clipped by 5 bases and J by 7 bases, with 15 bases between them. Germline lookup yields CDR1 MDHEN and CDR2 SYDVKM. CDR3 size: 14 residues. For the CDR3, the DNA is TGTGCCAGCAGTATCGGACCCAGTGGAAATGAGCAGTTCTTC. As protein: CASSIGPSGNEQFF.

This clonotype was counted many times. The gene calls are TRBV5-1 and TRBJ2-3, with D perhaps matching TRBD1 or TRBD2 (5 bases each). Per the germline V gene, CDR1 is SGHRS and CDR2 is YFSETQ. Between the trimmed V and J ends, which lost 4 bases and 1 base, there was a span of 10 bases. The CDR3 is 14 amino acids. The CDR3 DNA reads TGCGCCAGCAGCGAACGGGACGGCACAGATACGCAGTATTTT. This codes for CASSERDGTDTQYF.

Many counts were recorded for this clonotype. This rearrangement joins TRBV5-6 to TRBJ2-7; possibly TRBD1 for D (6 bases). The ends were cut back, 0 bases at V and 2 bases at J, with 12 bases in the middle. This CDR3 region has 15 residues. Germline lookup yields CDR1 SGHDT and CDR2 YYEEEE. CDR3 region: CASSLEGDSPYEQYF. The CDR3 DNA sequence: TGTGCCAGCAGCTTGGAGGGGGATTCGCCCTACGAGCAGTACTTC.

This clonotype was counted many times. The rearrangement links TRBV29-1 to TRBJ2-1; the D gene is possibly TRBD2 (6 bases). CDR3 length: 12 residues. The V end lost 2 bases, the J end lost 8 bases, and 10 bases lay between the germline ends. Germline CDR1 and CDR2: SQVTM and ANQGSEA. CDR3 amino acids: CSVERDSDEQFF. CDR3 bases: TGCAGCGTTGAACGGGACTCTGATGAGCAGTTCTTC.

This clonotype was seen at least ten times. The CDR3 sequence: CASSARGRGEKLFF. DNA of the CDR3: TGTGCCAGCAGCGCGCGCGGGAGAGGGGAAAAACTGTTTTTT. The V call is TRBV5-5, the J call TRBJ1-4; D remains ambiguous. V lost 4 bases, J lost 8 bases, and 15 bases lay in between. This CDR3 spans 14 amino acids. Germline V gives CDR1 SGHKS, CDR2 YYEKEE (reference sequence).

This clonotype has a handful of counts. The chain uses TRBV5-8 and TRBJ1-1; 8 nucleotides align to TRBD1. The ends lost 2 bases at V and 1 base at J; junction bases unmatched: 4. CDR1 and CDR2 from the germline V gene are SGHTS and YDEGEE. The CDR3 totals 15 residues. The CDR3 is CASSFRGTGNTEAFF. The CDR3 DNA reads as TGTGCCAGCAGCTTTCGGGGGACAGGGAACACTGAAGCTTTCTTT.

Many counts were recorded for this clonotype. This chain connects TRBV24-1 to TRBJ2-1, with no clear D. Trimming cost V 7 bases and J 0 bases, with 15 bases left between them. CDR1 and CDR2 from the germline V gene are KGHDR and SFDVKD. CDR3 size: 16 residues. Here the CDR3 reads CATSPRTASSYNEQFF. The CDR3 bases are TGTGCCACCAGCCCTCGGACGGCATCCTCCTACAATGAGCAGTTCTTC.

This clonotype has just a few counts. This chain links TRBV20-1 with TRBJ2-1, with D uncertain. The CDR3 totals 13 residues. V lost 1 base to trimming and J lost 7 bases, with 11 bases between them. CDR1 is DFQATT and CDR2 is SNEGSKA in the germline V gene (reference sequence). Here the CDR3 reads CSARVPAANEQFF. In nucleotides, the CDR3 is TGCAGTGCTAGAGTTCCGGCCGCGAATGAGCAGTTCTTC.

This clonotype has a count of ten or more. V gene TRBV6-1 combines with J gene TRBJ2-4, with D unclear. This CDR3 has 14 residues. CDR1 MNHNS and CDR2 SASEGT come from the germline V gene. Trimming took off 3 bases at V and 0 bases at J, with 6 bases between the two ends. CDR3: CASSESLAKNIQYF. The CDR3 coding sequence is TGTGCCAGCAGTGAGTCGCTAGCCAAAAACATTCAGTACTTC.